This T cell receptor (beta chain) was sequenced during a study of cytomegalovirus exposure and HLA in healthy donors. Study-wide results and caveats: Some TCR beta chains (more than 150 of them) were listed as cytomegalovirus-associated.

The CDR3 loop spans 17 amino acids. V shed 7 bases, J shed 4 bases, and the junction held 19 bases outside the gene matches. The V gene's germline CDR1 is SQVTM and CDR2 ANQGSEA. Concerning this clone: The antigen is undetermined.

This table comes from immunoSEQ multiplex PCR, and its TCRdb copy is limited to in-frame clones, with some not included. The sample has 100,000 to 150,000 clones; approximately 88% are singletons. This clonotype was obtained from a woman aged 18-29 years in good health and CMV-seronegative. The sequenced sample consisted of PBMCs. This chain links TRBV29-1 with TRBJ1-2, with 9 nucleotides matching TRBD1. The CDR3 region has the DNA TGCAGCGCCCGGGGGCCACAAGAGACAGGGGGGACCTATGGCTACACCTTC. It codes for CSARGPQETGGTYGYTF.